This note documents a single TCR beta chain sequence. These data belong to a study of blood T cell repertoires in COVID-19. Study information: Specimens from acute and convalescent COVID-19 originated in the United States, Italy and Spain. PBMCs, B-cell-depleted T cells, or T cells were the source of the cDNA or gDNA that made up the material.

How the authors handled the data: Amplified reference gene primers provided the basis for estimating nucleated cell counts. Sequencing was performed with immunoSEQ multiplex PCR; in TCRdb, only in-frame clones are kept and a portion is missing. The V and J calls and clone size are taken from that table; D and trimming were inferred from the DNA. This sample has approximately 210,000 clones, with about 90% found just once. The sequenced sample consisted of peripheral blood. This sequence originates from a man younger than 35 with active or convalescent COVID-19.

CDR3: CASSYDGTSGRAGFYEQFF. CDR3 sequence (DNA): TGTGCCAGCAGTTACGACGGGACTAGCGGGAGGGCGGGTTTCTATGAGCAGTTCTTC. The gene calls are TRBV6-2 or TRBV6-3 and TRBJ2-1; the match to TRBD2 covers 16 bases. The length of the CDR3 is 19 residues. Germline V gene data show CDR1 as MNHEY and CDR2 as SVGEGT. Trimming removed 2 bases from V and 8 bases from J; junction bases left unmatched: 12.